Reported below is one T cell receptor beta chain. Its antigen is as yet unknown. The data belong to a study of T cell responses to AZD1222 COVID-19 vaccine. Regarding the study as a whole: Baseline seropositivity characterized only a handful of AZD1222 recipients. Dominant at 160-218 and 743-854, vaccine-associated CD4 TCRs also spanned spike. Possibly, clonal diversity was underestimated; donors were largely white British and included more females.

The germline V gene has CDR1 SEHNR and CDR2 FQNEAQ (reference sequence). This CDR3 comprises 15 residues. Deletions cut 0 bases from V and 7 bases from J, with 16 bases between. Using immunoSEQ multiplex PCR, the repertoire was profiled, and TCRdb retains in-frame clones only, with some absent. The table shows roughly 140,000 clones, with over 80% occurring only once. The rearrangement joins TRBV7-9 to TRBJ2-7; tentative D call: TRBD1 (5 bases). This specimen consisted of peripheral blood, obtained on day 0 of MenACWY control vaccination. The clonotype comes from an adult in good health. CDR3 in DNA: TGTGCCAGCAGCTTAGCATTGCAGGGAAGGCGGGAGCAGTACTTC. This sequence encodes CASSLALQGRREQYF.